This is a list of T cell receptor beta chains from one sample in a study of T cell responses to AZD1222 COVID-19 vaccine. Only in-frame clones appear in the TCRdb table, and some are missing; sequencing was by immunoSEQ multiplex PCR. The sample yields fewer than 55,000 clones, under 85% seen once. Sequencing used peripheral blood, obtained on day 0 of AZD1222 vaccination. The origin of the receptors is an adult in good health. The CDR3 runs from the conserved cysteine through the conserved F or W. D genes are given only for firm matches. Clone sizes are given selectively: once, few, many, or a class where the clone is expanded.

J: TRBJ2-5; V: TRBV28; D: TRBD1; size: NA; DNA: TGTGCCAGCAGTCCGGTCCTACCGGACAGGCGCCAAGAGACCCAGTACTTC; CDR3: CASSPVLPDRRQETQYF
J: TRBJ1-2; V: TRBV14; D: NA; size: NA; DNA: TGTGCCAGCAGCCAAGATAGGGCAGGTGGCTACACCTTC; CDR3: CASSQDRAGGYTF
J: TRBJ2-1; V: TRBV4-1; D: NA; size: NA; DNA: TGCGCCAGCAGCCAAGGCCGGATGGGGGGGCCGGACAATGAGCAGTTCTTC; CDR3: CASSQGRMGGPDNEQFF
J: TRBJ2-1; V: TRBV25-1; D: TRBD1; size: NA; DNA: TGTGCCAGCAGTTACCGCACAGGGGAGAGGCAGTTCTTC; CDR3: CASSYRTGERQFF
J: TRBJ2-1; V: TRBV11-2; D: TRBD2; size: NA; DNA: TGTGCCAGCAGCTTGTCAGCGGGGGGGCTAGGAGAGCAGTTCTTC; CDR3: CASSLSAGGLGEQFF
J: TRBJ2-1; V: TRBV7-6; D: NA; size: NA; DNA: TGTGCCAGCAGCCCCCGTGTACTAGCTAATGAGCAGTTCTTC; CDR3: CASSPRVLANEQFF
J: TRBJ2-1; V: TRBV18; D: NA; size: NA; DNA: TGTGCCAGCTCACCCGACATCACGGTGAATGAGCAGTTCTTC; CDR3: CASSPDITVNEQFF
J: TRBJ1-1; V: TRBV5-1; D: NA; size: once; DNA: TGCGCCAGCAGCTCGGGGTCGACAGGCCGGAGTCGCACTGAAGCTTTCTTT; CDR3: CASSSGSTGRSRTEAFF
J: TRBJ2-2; V: TRBV9; D: NA; size: NA; DNA: TGTGCCAGCAGCGTAGGTAGCCAGCCGGGCACCGGGGAGCTGTTTTTT; CDR3: CASSVGSQPGTGELFF
J: TRBJ2-3; V: TRBV12-3/TRBV12-4; D: NA; size: NA; DNA: TGTGCGAGTGGGCCCACCACAGATACGCAGTATTTT; CDR3: CASGPTTDTQYF
J: TRBJ2-5; V: TRBV23-1; D: NA; size: NA; DNA: TGCGCCAGCATCGCCATGATTGTCTTGGCGGAGACCCAGTACTTC; CDR3: CASIAMIVLAETQYF
J: TRBJ2-5; V: TRBV19; D: TRBD1; size: NA; DNA: TGTGCCAGTAGTAGAGGGGGCCGAGGACAGACCTCAGAGACCCAGTACTTC; CDR3: CASSRGGRGQTSETQYF
J: TRBJ1-6; V: TRBV7-3; D: TRBD1; size: NA; DNA: TGTGCCAGCAGCTTAAGAGGGGCTCCGGGACAGGGTGACTCACCCCTCCACTTT; CDR3: CASSLRGAPGQGDSPLHF
J: TRBJ1-1; V: TRBV7-2; D: TRBD1; size: NA; DNA: TGTGCCAGCAGCTTCGGACAGGGCACTGAAGCTTTCTTT; CDR3: CASSFGQGTEAFF
J: TRBJ2-7; V: TRBV9; D: NA; size: NA; DNA: TGTGCCAGCAGCGCTTCCAGGGCGGGTTACGAGCAGTACTTC; CDR3: CASSASRAGYEQYF
J: TRBJ1-4; V: TRBV7-4; D: TRBD1; size: NA; DNA: TGTGCCAGCAGCGGACTACAGGGGTGGGCTAATGAAAAACTGTTTTTT; CDR3: CASSGLQGWANEKLFF
J: TRBJ1-2; V: TRBV9; D: TRBD1; size: NA; DNA: TGTGCCAGCAGAGCCGGGACAGGGGATGGCTACACCTTC; CDR3: CASRAGTGDGYTF
J: TRBJ1-4; V: TRBV6-5; D: NA; size: NA; DNA: TGTGCCAGCAGCATAGGCCGGGGCTCAGAAAAACTGTTTTTT; CDR3: CASSIGRGSEKLFF
J: TRBJ2-1; V: TRBV5-1; D: NA; size: NA; DNA: TGCGCCAGCAGGATCGGGGATAACAATGAGCAGTTCTTC; CDR3: CASRIGDNNEQFF
J: TRBJ2-7; V: TRBV5-1; D: NA; size: few; DNA: TGCGCCAGCAGCTCGTTACAGGGTGATCTCCACGAGCAGTACTTC; CDR3: CASSSLQGDLHEQYF
J: TRBJ2-5; V: TRBV7-2; D: NA; size: NA; DNA: TGTGCCAGCAGCTCGGGACATCGCCAAGAGACCCAGTACTTC; CDR3: CASSSGHRQETQYF
J: TRBJ1-6; V: TRBV28; D: NA; size: once; DNA: TGTGCCAGCAGCCTTGTTACAAGGGGCGCCTATAATTCACCCCTCCACTTT; CDR3: CASSLVTRGAYNSPLHF
J: TRBJ2-3; V: TRBV5-1; D: NA; size: NA; DNA: TGCGCCAGCAGCTTGGCGGGAACCTGGCTGGATACGCAGTATTTT; CDR3: CASSLAGTWLDTQYF
J: TRBJ1-6; V: TRBV5-1; D: NA; size: medium-sized; DNA: TGCGCCAGCAGCTTGGAAGGGCGGGACACCAATTCACCCCTCCACTTT; CDR3: CASSLEGRDTNSPLHF
J: TRBJ1-5; V: TRBV18; D: TRBD1; size: NA; DNA: TGTGCCAGCTCGTTGACAGGGGGTGTCAATCAGCCCCAGCATTTT; CDR3: CASSLTGGVNQPQHF
J: TRBJ1-4; V: TRBV2; D: NA; size: NA; DNA: TGTGCCAGCAGTGAATCGGCAGGGGTCTCGGAAAAACTGTTTTTT; CDR3: CASSESAGVSEKLFF
J: TRBJ2-7; V: TRBV4-1; D: NA; size: NA; DNA: TGCGCCAGCAGCCCCTCCCGCGGTCTAGCGCCAATAAGTGGGCCATACGAGCAGTACTTC; CDR3: CASSPSRGLAPISGPYEQYF
J: TRBJ1-1; V: TRBV11-2; D: NA; size: few; DNA: TGTGCCAGCAGCCAAAACAGGGTCCTGGCTTTCTTT; CDR3: CASSQNRVLAFF
J: TRBJ2-2; V: TRBV2; D: NA; size: few; DNA: TGTGCCAGCACGCGGGAAACCATAACCGGGGAGCTGTTTTTT; CDR3: CASTRETITGELFF
J: TRBJ2-3; V: TRBV28; D: TRBD1; size: NA; DNA: TGTGCCAGCAGTAAGGGACAGGGTTGGCATACGCAGTATTTT; CDR3: CASSKGQGWHTQYF
J: TRBJ1-1; V: TRBV4-3; D: NA; size: NA; DNA: TGCGCCAGCAGCCAAGATGTGTCGGGGAACACTGAAGCTTTCTTT; CDR3: CASSQDVSGNTEAFF
J: TRBJ2-1; V: TRBV20-1; D: NA; size: NA; DNA: TGCAGTGCTAGTAGGACCCATGAGCAGTTCTTC; CDR3: CSASRTHEQFF
J: TRBJ2-2; V: TRBV6-2/TRBV6-3; D: NA; size: NA; DNA: TGTGCCAGCAGTTACTACAGGGACCACACCGGGGAGCTGTTTTTT; CDR3: CASSYYRDHTGELFF
J: TRBJ2-5; V: TRBV3-1/TRBV3-2; D: NA; size: NA; DNA: TGTGCCAGCAGCCAAGGAGCGGAGACCCAGTACTTC; CDR3: CASSQGAETQYF
J: TRBJ2-2; V: TRBV11-2; D: NA; size: NA; DNA: TGTGCCAGCAGCTTCCCAGGACGCGGGGAGCTGTTTTTT; CDR3: CASSFPGRGELFF